The next 2 T cell receptor beta chains were all read from a single sample in a study of radiation and T cells in renal cell carcinoma. Described time point: blood 2 weeks post-SBRT. Indicated treatment: 15 Gy SBRT to primary tumor, nephrectomy 4 weeks later. Assay: immunoSEQ multiplex PCR; the TCRdb copy retains only in-frame clones and omits some. The data contain about 120,000 clones, more than 80% of them seen just once; the ten biggest clones take up approximately 2%. This material consisted of blood, taken from a patient whose treatment included radiotherapy and nephrectomy. These receptors were obtained from a woman aged 55-75 years with renal cell carcinoma.

The V and J genes are TRBV21-1 and TRBJ2-7; TRBD2, the table's D call, was not compared with the DNA. TRBV21-1 is noted as a pseudogene. The CDR3 sequence is 13 residues long. The CDR3 nucleotides read TGTGCCAGCAGCCACAATGGGGGGGATCAGCAGTACTTC. Translated: CASSHNGGDQQYF.

The chain carries TRBV6-6 and TRBJ2-5; no clear D. The CDR3 has 14 amino acids. CDR1 is MNHNY and CDR2 is SVGAGI in the germline V gene (reference sequence). V was shortened by 0 bases and J by 1 base, with 6 bases between the two germline ends. Here the CDR3 reads CASSYSTPQETQYF. CDR3 coding DNA: TGTGCCAGCAGTTACTCGACACCCCAAGAGACCCAGTACTTC.